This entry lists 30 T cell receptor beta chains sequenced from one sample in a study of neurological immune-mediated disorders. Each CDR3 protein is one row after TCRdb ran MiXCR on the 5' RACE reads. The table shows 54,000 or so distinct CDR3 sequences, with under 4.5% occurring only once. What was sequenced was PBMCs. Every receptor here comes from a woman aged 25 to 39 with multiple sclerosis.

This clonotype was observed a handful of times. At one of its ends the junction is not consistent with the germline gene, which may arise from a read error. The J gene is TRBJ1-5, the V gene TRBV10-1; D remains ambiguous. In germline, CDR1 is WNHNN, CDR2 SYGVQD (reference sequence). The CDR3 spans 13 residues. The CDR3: CASSESTDQPQNF. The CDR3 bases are TGCGCCAGCAGTGAGTCCACAGATCAGCCCCAGAATTTT.

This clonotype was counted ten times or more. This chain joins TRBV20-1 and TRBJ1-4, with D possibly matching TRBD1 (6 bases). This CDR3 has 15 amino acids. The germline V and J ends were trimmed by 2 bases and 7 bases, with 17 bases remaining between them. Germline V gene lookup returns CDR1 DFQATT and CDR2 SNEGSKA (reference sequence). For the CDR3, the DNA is TGCAGTGCTAGATCGGGGGCAGGGGAAAGTGAAAAACTGTTTTTT. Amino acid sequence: CSARSGAGESEKLFF.

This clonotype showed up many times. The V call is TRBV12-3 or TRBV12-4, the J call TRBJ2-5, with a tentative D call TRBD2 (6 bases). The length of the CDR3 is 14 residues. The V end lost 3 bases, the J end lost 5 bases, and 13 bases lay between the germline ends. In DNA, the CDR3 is TGTGCCAGCAGTTTCAGTTGGGGGAGGGAGACCCAGTACTTC. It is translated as CASSFSWGRETQYF.

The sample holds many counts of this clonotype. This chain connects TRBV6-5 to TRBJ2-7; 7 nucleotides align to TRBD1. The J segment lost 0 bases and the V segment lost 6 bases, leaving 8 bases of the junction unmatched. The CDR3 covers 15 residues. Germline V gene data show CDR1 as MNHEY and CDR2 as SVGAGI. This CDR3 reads CASSQGTALSYEQYF. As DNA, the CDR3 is TGTGCCAGCAGCCAAGGGACAGCTCTCTCCTACGAGCAGTACTTC.

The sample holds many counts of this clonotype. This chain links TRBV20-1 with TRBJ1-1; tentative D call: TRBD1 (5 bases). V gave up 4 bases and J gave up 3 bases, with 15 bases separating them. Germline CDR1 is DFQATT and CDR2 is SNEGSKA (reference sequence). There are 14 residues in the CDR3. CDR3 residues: CSATSPGTHTEAFF. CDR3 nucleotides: TGCAGTGCTACGTCACCCGGGACGCACACTGAAGCTTTCTTT.

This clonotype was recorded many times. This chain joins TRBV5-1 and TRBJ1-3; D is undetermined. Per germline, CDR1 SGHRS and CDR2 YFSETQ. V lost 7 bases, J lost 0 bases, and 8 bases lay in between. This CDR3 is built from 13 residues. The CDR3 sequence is CASGEGSGNTIYF. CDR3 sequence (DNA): TGCGCCAGCGGGGAGGGCTCTGGAAACACCATATATTTT.

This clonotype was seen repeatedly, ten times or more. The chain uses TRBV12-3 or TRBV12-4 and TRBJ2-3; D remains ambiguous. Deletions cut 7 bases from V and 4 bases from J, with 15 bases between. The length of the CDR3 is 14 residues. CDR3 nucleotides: TGTGCCAGCAAGTTGGCCCACGTATCAGATACGCAGTATTTT. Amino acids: CASKLAHVSDTQYF.

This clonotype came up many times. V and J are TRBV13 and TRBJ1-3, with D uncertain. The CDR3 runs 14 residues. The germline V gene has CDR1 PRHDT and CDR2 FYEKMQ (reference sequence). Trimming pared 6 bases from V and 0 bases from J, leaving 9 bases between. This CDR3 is CASSLQSSGNTIYF. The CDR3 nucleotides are TGTGCCAGCAGTCTACAGAGCTCTGGAAACACCATATATTTT.

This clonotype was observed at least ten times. CDR3 in DNA: TGTGCCATCAGTGAAGGGGCCCGGGGCGGGAGAAATGAGCAGTTCTTC. This translates into CAISEGARGGRNEQFF. The J gene is TRBJ2-1, the V gene TRBV10-3, with 7 bases identical to TRBD2. This CDR3 has 16 amino acids. The trim removed 3 bases at V and 7 bases at J, leaving 12 bases unmatched. The V gene's germline CDR1 is ENHRY and CDR2 SYGVKD.

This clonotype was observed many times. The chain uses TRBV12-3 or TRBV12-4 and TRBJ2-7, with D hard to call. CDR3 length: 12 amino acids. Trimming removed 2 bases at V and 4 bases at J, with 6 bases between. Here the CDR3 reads CASSLPLYEQYF. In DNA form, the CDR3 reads TGTGCCAGCAGTTTACCCCTATACGAGCAGTACTTC.

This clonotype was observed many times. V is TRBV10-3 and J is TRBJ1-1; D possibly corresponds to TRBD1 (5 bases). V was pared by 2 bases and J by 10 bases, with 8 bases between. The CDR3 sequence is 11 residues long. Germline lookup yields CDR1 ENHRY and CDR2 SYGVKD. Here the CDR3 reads CAISEITGAFF. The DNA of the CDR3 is TGTGCCATCAGTGAGATAACAGGAGCTTTCTTT.

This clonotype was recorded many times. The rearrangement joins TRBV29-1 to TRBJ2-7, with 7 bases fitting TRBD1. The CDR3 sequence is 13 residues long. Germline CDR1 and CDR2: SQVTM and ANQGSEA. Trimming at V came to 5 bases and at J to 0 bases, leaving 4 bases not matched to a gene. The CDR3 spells CSVYGTVSYEQYF. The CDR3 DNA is TGCAGCGTTTATGGGACAGTCTCCTACGAGCAGTACTTC.

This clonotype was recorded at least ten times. The CDR3 spells CSARSGKNTDTQYF. The CDR3 DNA sequence: TGCAGTGCCAGGAGCGGGAAGAACACAGATACGCAGTATTTT. This rearrangement joins TRBV20-1 to TRBJ2-3, with 7 bases lining up with TRBD2. The V segment lost 6 bases and the J segment 2 bases; nucleotides outside the gene matches: 8. Germline CDR1 and CDR2: DFQATT and SNEGSKA (reference sequence). The CDR3 is made up of 14 amino acids.

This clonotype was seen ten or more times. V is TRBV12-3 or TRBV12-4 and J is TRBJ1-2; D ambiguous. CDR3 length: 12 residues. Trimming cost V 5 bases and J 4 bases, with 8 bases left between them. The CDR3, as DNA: TGTGCCAGCAGTCTAATAACCTATGGCTACACCTTC. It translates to CASSLITYGYTF.

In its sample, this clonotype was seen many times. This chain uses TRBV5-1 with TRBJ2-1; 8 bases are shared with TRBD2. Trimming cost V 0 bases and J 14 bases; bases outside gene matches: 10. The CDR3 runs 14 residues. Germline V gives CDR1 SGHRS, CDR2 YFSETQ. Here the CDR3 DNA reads TGCGCCAGCAGCTTGGGGCCTATAGCGGGGATGGAGTTCTTC. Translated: CASSLGPIAGMEFF.

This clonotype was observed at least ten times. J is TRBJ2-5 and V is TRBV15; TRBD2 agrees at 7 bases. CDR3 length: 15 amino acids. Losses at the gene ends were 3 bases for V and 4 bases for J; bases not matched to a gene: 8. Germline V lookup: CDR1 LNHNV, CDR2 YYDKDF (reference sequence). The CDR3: CATSRRTRGRETQYF. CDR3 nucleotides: TGTGCCACCAGCAGGAGGACTAGAGGGAGAGAGACCCAGTACTTC.

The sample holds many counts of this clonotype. The CDR3 is CASSLVRQGRTPQPQHF. The DNA for the CDR3 is TGTGCCAGCAGCTTAGTTAGGCAGGGGCGAACCCCTCAGCCCCAGCATTTT. The rearrangement uses TRBV7-8 and TRBJ1-5; possibly TRBD1 for D (6 bases). Per the germline V gene, CDR1 is SGHVS and CDR2 is FQNEAQ. The CDR3 spans 17 residues. With 1 base removed from V and 6 bases from J, the gap between germline ends came to 19 bases.

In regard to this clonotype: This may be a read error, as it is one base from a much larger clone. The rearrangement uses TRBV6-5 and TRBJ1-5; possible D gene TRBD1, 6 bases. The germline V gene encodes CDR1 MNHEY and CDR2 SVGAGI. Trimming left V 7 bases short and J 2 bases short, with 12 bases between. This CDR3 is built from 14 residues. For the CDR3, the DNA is TGTGCCAGCACCCCCCAGGGGCGCAATCAGCCCCAGCATTTT. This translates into CASTPQGRNQPQHF.

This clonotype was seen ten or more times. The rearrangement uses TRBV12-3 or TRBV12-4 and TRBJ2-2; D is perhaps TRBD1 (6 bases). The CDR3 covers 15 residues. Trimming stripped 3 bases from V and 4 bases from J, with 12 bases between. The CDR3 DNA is TGTGCCAGCAGTTTCGGCAGGGGCCTCACCGGGGAGCTGTTTTTT. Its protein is CASSFGRGLTGELFF.

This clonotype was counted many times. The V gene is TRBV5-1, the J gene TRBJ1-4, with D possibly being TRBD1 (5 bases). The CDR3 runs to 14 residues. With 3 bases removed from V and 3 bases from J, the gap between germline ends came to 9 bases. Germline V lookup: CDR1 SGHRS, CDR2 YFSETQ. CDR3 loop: CASSSGGANEKLFF. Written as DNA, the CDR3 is TGCGCCAGCAGCTCGGGGGGGGCTAATGAAAAACTGTTTTTT. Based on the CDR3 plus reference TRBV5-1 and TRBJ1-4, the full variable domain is KAGVTQTPRYLIKTRGQQVTLSCSPISGHRSVSWYQQTPGQGLQFLFEYFSETQRNKGNFPGRFSGRQFSNSRSEMNVSTLELGDSALYLCASSSGGANEKLFFGSGTQLSVL.

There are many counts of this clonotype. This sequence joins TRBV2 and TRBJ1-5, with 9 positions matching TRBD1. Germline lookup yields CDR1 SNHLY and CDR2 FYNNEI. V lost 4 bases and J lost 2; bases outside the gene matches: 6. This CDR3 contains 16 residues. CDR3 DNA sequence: TGTGCCAGCAGTGGACAGGGGGGGCACGGCAATCAGCCCCAGCATTTT. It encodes CASSGQGGHGNQPQHF.

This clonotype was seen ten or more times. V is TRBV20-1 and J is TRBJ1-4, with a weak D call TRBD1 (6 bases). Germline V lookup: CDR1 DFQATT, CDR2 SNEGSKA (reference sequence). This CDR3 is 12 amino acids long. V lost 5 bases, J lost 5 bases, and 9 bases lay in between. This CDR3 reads CSAEGGNEKLFF. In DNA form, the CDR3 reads TGCAGTGCTGAAGGGGGAAATGAAAAACTGTTTTTT.

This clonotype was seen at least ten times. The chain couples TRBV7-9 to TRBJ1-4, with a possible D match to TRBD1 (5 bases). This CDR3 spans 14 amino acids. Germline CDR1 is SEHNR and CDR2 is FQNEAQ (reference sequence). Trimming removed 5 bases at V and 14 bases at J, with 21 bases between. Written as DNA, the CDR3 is TGTGCCAGCAGCCCAGCAGGGCTTTCAGCTTCTCTGTTTTTT. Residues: CASSPAGLSASLFF.

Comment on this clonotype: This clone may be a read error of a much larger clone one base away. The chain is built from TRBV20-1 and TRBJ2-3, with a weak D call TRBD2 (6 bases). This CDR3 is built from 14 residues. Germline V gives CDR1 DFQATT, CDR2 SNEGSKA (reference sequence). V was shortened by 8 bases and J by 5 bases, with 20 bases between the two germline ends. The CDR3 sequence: CSPPFGGIGDTQYF. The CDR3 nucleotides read TGCAGTCCTCCCTTCGGGGGAATTGGAGATACGCAGTATTTT.

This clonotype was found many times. CDR3 DNA sequence: TGTGCCCCGGTGGCGACAGGGCGGAACACCGGGGAGCTGTTTTTT. This gives the protein CAPVATGRNTGELFF. V and J are TRBV10-3 and TRBJ2-2, with 7 nucleotides matching TRBD1. J was trimmed by 1 base and V by 11 bases; bases with no gene match: 10. The CDR3 sequence is 15 residues long. Germline V gene data show CDR1 as ENHRY and CDR2 as SYGVKD.

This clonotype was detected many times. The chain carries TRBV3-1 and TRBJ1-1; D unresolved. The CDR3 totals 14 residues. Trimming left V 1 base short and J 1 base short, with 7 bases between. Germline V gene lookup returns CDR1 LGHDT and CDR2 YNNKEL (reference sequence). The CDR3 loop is CASSQGLTNTEAFF. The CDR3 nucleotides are TGTGCCAGCAGCCAAGGTTTGACGAACACTGAAGCTTTCTTT.

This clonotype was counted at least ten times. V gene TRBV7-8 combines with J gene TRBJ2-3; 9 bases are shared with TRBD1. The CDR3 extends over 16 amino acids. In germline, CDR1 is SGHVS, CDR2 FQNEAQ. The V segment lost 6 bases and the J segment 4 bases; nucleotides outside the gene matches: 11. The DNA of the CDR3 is TGTGCCAGCAGTTCACCGGGACAGGGACTATCAGATACGCAGTATTTT. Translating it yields CASSSPGQGLSDTQYF.

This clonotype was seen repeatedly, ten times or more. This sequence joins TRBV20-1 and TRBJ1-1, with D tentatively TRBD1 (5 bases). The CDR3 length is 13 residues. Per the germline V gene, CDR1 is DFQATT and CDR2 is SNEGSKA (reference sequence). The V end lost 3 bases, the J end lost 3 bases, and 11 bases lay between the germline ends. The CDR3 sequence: CSASSGSDTEAFF. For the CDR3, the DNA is TGCAGTGCTAGCTCAGGGTCAGACACTGAAGCTTTCTTT.

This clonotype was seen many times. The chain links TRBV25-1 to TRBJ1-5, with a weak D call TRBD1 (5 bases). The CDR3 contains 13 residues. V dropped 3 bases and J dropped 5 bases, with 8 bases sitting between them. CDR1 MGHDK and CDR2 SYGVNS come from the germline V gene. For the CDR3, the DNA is TGTGCCAGCAGTGAGACGGGGGATCAGCCCCAGCATTTT. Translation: CASSETGDQPQHF.

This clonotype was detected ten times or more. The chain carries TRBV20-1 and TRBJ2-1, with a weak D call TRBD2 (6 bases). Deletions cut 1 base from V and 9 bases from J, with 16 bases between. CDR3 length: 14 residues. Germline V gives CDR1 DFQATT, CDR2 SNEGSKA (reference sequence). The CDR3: CSARGSGAISEQFF. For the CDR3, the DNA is TGCAGTGCTAGAGGTAGCGGAGCTATATCTGAGCAGTTCTTC.